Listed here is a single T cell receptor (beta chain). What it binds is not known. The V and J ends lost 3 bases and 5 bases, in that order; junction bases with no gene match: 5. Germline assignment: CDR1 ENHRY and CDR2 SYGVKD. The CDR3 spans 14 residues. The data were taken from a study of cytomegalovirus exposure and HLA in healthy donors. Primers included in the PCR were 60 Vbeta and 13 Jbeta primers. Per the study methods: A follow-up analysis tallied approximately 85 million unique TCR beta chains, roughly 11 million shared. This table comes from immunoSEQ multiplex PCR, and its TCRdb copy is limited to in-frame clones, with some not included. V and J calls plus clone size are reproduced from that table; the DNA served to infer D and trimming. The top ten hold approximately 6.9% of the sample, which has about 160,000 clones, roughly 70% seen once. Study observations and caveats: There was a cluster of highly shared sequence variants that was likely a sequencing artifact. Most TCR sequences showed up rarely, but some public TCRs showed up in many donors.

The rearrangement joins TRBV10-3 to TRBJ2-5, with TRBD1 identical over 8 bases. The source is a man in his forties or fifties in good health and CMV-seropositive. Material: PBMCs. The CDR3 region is CAISDRGHGETQYF. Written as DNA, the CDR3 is TGTGCCATCAGTGACAGGGGGCATGGGGAGACCCAGTACTTC.